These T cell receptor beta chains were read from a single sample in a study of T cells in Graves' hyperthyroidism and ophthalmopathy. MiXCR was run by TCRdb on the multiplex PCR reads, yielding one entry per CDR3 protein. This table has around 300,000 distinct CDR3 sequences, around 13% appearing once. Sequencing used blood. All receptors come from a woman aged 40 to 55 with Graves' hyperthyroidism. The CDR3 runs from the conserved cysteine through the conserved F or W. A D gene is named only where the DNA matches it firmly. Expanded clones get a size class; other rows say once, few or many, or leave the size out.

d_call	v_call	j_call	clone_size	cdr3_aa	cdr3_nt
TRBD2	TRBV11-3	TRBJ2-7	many	CASSFGGSGEQYF	TGTGCCAGCAGCTTCGGGGGGTCAGGCGAGCAGTACTTC
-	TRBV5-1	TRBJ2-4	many	CASSSGLRNIQYF	TGCGCCAGCAGTTCCGGTTTGAGAAACATTCAGTACTTC
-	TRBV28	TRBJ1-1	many	CAIIGRANTEAFF	TGTGCCATCATAGGGAGGGCGAACACTGAAGCTTTCTTT
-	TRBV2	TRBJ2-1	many	CASSWGSGEQFF	TGTGCCAGCAGCTGGGGGTCAGGGGAGCAGTTCTTC
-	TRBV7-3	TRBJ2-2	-	CASNLGLPGNTGELFF	TGTGCCAGCAACCTTGGACTGCCGGGGAACACCGGGGAGCTGTTTTTT
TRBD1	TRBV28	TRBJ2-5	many	CASSGSRGQRKETQYF	TGTGCCAGCAGTGGATCCCGGGGACAGCGTAAAGAGACCCAGTACTTC
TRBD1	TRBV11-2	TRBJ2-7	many	CASSLGGLQGQGAYEQYF	TGTGCCAGCAGCTTAGGTGGTTTGCAGGGACAGGGGGCCTACGAGCAGTACTTC
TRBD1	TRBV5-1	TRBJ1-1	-	CASTRTGNTEAFF	TGCGCCAGCACGAGGACAGGGAACACTGAAGCTTTCTTT
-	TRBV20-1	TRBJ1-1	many	CSARSGAMNTEAFF	TGCAGTGCTAGATCAGGTGCTATGAACACTGAAGCTTTCTTT
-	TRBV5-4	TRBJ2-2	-	CASSHPLATNTGELFF	TGTGCCAGCAGCCACCCACTAGCAACGAACACCGGGGAGCTGTTTTTT
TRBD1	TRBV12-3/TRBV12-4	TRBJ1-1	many	CASRQGDTEAFF	TGTGCCAGCAGACAGGGGGACACTGAAGCTTTCTTT
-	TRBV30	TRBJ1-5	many	CAWSTGVYSNQPQHF	TGTGCCTGGTCCACTGGTGTGTATAGCAATCAGCCCCAGCATTTT
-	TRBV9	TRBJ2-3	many	CASSVDRSTDTQYF	TGTGCCAGCAGCGTAGACAGAAGCACAGATACGCAGTATTTT
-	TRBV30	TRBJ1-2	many	CAWSGGGDYGYTF	TGTGCCTGGAGTGGGGGGGGCGACTATGGCTACACCTTC